These 32 T cell receptor beta chains originate from one sample sequenced in a study of T-cell reconstitution after alpha-beta-depleted transplantation in children. Unique molecular identifiers were incorporated when the TCRbeta library was constructed. TCRdb re-derived calls from the PCR reads in MiXCR, one entry per CDR3 protein. Among hundreds of thousands of distinct CDR3 sequences listed, around a sixth were seen once. Sample: PBMCs from the stem cell graft donor, taken from the stem cell graft. The receptors originated from a human donor who donated a stem cell graft to a child with acute myeloid leukemia.

This clonotype was recorded at least ten times. The chain combines TRBV20-1 with TRBJ2-1, with D possibly TRBD2 on 6 matching bases. The ends were cut back, 0 bases at V and 2 bases at J, with 14 bases in the middle. This CDR3 is 16 amino acids long. The germline gives CDR1 DFQATT, CDR2 SNEGSKA (reference sequence). The CDR3 spells CSARDRRDVAYNEQFF. CDR3 sequence (DNA): TGCAGTGCTAGAGATAGGAGGGATGTTGCCTACAATGAGCAGTTCTTC.

This clonotype was seen many times. The junction shows a germline mismatch at one end, possibly a read error. V usage is TRBV29-1 and J usage is TRBJ2-1; 8 positions agree with TRBD2. The CDR3 has 10 residues. Per the germline V gene, CDR1 is SQVTM and CDR2 is ANQGSEA. The CDR3 sequence: CSVTGLEGVF. In nucleotides, the CDR3 is TGCAGCGTCACGGGACTAGAAGGAGTCTTC.

There are a few counts of this clonotype. V and J are TRBV6-5 and TRBJ1-1; D is possibly TRBD1 (5 bases). V lost 6 bases, J lost 4 bases, and 21 bases lay in between. Germline CDR1 and CDR2: MNHEY and SVGAGI. This CDR3 has 16 residues. This CDR3 is CASSRDRDHYGTEAFF. The CDR3 region has the DNA TGTGCCAGCAGCCGAGACCGGGACCACTATGGCACTGAAGCTTTCTTT.

CDR3 coding DNA: TGTGCCAGCAGCCTAATCGTCGGGACAGAGGGAACTGAAGCTTTCTTT. Residues: CASSLIVGTEGTEAFF. This chain uses TRBV5-6 with TRBJ1-1, with TRBD1 matching over 7 bases. The CDR3 consists of 16 residues. CDR1 SGHDT and CDR2 YYEEEE come from the germline V gene. The V gene end was trimmed by 4 bases and the J gene end by 5 bases; junction bases not matched to a gene: 14. The full variable domain, with the rest looked up from reference TRBV5-6 and TRBJ1-1, is DAGVTQSPTHLIKTRGQQVTLRCSPKSGHDTVSWYQQALGQGPQFIFQYYEEEERQRGNFPDRFSGHQFPNYSSELNVNALLLGDSALYLCASSLIVGTEGTEAFFGQGTRLTVV.

This clonotype was detected only a few times. J is TRBJ2-7 and V is TRBV6-5; a weak D match, TRBD1 (5 bases). The germline gives CDR1 MNHEY, CDR2 SVGAGI. The CDR3 extends over 15 amino acids. With 4 bases removed from V and 0 bases from J, the gap between germline ends came to 13 bases. In DNA form, the CDR3 reads TGTGCCAGCAGTTTCCAGGGCCCTAGCTCCTACGAGCAGTACTTC. It specifies CASSFQGPSSYEQYF.

Only a few counts were recorded for this clonotype. The rearrangement uses TRBV24-1 and TRBJ2-5, with 11 bases identical to TRBD2. CDR1 KGHDR and CDR2 SFDVKD come from the germline V gene. The CDR3 is made up of 16 amino acids. Unmatched junction bases numbered 4, after V lost 5 bases and J lost 0 bases. The CDR3 sequence is CATSGLTSGDQETQYF. In DNA form, the CDR3 reads TGTGCCACCAGTGGTCTGACTAGCGGGGACCAAGAGACCCAGTACTTC.

The chain links TRBV28 to TRBJ2-3, with 7 bases aligning to TRBD2. Germline V gene sequence: CDR1 MDHEN, CDR2 SYDVKM. The CDR3 runs to 15 residues. Trimming took 6 bases from V and 0 from J; bases not matched to a gene: 6. The CDR3 reads CASRYSGVSTDTQYF. The CDR3 nucleotides read TGTGCCAGCAGATACAGCGGGGTGAGCACAGATACGCAGTATTTT. Using reference TRBV28 and TRBJ2-3 for the parts outside the CDR3, the full variable domain is DVKVTQSSRYLVKRTGEKVFLECVQDMDHENMFWYRQDPGLGLRLIYFSYDVKMKEKGDIPEGYSVSREKKERFSLILESASTNQTSMYLCASRYSGVSTDTQYFGPGTRLTVL.

This clonotype was recorded at least ten times. CDR3 in DNA: TGCGCCAGCAGGGGTTCGGACTATGGCTACACCTTC. This codes for CASRGSDYGYTF. The rearrangement links TRBV5-1 to TRBJ1-2; D unclear. V lost 5 bases, J lost 3 bases, and 8 bases lay in between. Germline V gene sequence: CDR1 SGHRS, CDR2 YFSETQ. The CDR3 contains 12 residues.

This clonotype was recorded many times. This rearrangement joins TRBV20-1 to TRBJ2-5; D gene ambiguous. This CDR3 is built from 12 residues. Germline lookup yields CDR1 DFQATT and CDR2 SNEGSKA (reference sequence). The V and J ends lost 4 bases and 1 base respectively, with 7 bases between them. The CDR3 region is CSAKQLQETQYF. CDR3 nucleotides: TGCAGTGCTAAACAGCTCCAAGAGACCCAGTACTTC.

This clonotype appeared once. The V gene is TRBV5-1, the J gene TRBJ2-5, with D perhaps assigned TRBD1 or TRBD2 (6 bases each). The CDR3 runs 15 residues. Trimming took 7 bases from V and 4 from J, leaving 20 bases between them. Germline loops: CDR1 SGHRS, CDR2 YFSETQ. This CDR3 reads CASRIPGTGAETQYF. The DNA for the CDR3 is TGCGCCAGCCGAATTCCCGGGACGGGGGCAGAGACCCAGTACTTC.

As concerns this clonotype: Compared with germline, one end of the junction differs, possibly owing to a read error. The chain is built from TRBV27 and TRBJ2-3, with unresolved D. The germline V gene has CDR1 MNHEY and CDR2 SMNVEV (reference sequence). The CDR3 runs to 11 residues. The CDR3 sequence: CARSFGDTQYF. In nucleotides, the CDR3 is TGTGCCAGGAGTTTCGGGGATACGCAGTATTTT.

This clonotype was counted at least ten times. The V and J genes are TRBV20-1 and TRBJ1-2; D is unclear. Germline values: CDR1 DFQATT, CDR2 SNEGSKA (reference sequence). V was pared by 3 bases and J by 4 bases, with 6 bases between. CDR3 size: 11 residues. The CDR3 loop is CSASAVYGYTF. The CDR3 bases are TGCAGTGCTAGTGCAGTCTATGGCTACACCTTC.

This chain links TRBV7-7 with TRBJ2-2, with D unclear. V lost 8 bases to trimming and J lost 2 bases, with 9 bases between them. The V gene's germline CDR1 is SSHAT and CDR2 FNYEAQ (reference sequence). The CDR3 is 13 residues long. Here the CDR3 reads CASGKGNTGELFF. The DNA for the CDR3 is TGTGCCAGCGGCAAGGGAAACACCGGGGAGCTGTTTTTT.

This clonotype was seen many times. The chain uses TRBV9 and TRBJ2-1, with 12 nucleotides matching TRBD2. V lost 3 bases and J lost 6; bases outside the gene matches: 7. The germline V gene encodes CDR1 SGDLS and CDR2 YYNGEE. The CDR3 runs 16 residues. CDR3 in amino acids: CASSARTSGGPNEQFF. The CDR3 DNA follows: TGTGCCAGCAGCGCCCGAACTAGCGGGGGGCCCAATGAGCAGTTCTTC.

This clonotype was counted ten times or more. The chain has TRBV20-1 and TRBJ2-3; D unclear. The CDR3 loop spans 16 amino acids. CDR1 DFQATT and CDR2 SNEGSKA come from the germline V gene (reference sequence). V lost 0 bases to trimming and J lost 1 base, with 14 bases between them. Here the CDR3 DNA reads TGCAGTGCTAGAGAGGTGGTCTCGGGTCGCACAGATACGCAGTATTTT. This encodes CSAREVVSGRTDTQYF.

The J gene is TRBJ1-5, the V gene TRBV9, with unresolved D. The germline gives CDR1 SGDLS, CDR2 YYNGEE. Trimming stripped 2 bases from V and 3 bases from J, with 12 bases between. The CDR3 runs 15 residues. This CDR3 reads CASSVDPGINQPQHF. CDR3 DNA sequence: TGTGCCAGCAGCGTCGATCCGGGAATCAATCAGCCCCAGCATTTT.

The chain carries TRBV5-1 and TRBJ2-4; D is perhaps TRBD2 (5 bases). The CDR3 totals 13 residues. Germline V gene lookup returns CDR1 SGHRS and CDR2 YFSETQ. Trimming removed 0 bases from V and 13 bases from J, with 14 bases in between. In DNA, the CDR3 is TGCGCCAGCAGCTTGGCCTCGGAGGTACCGCAGTACTTC. This sequence encodes CASSLASEVPQYF.

This chain links TRBV6-2 or TRBV6-3 with TRBJ1-5, with D perhaps matching TRBD1 (6 bases). Deletions cut 6 bases from V and 4 bases from J, with 13 bases between. CDR1 is MNHEY, CDR2 SVGEGT, per germline. This CDR3 is built from 14 residues. The CDR3 DNA is TGTGCCAGCAGCGCTCAGGGGTTAAATCAGCCCCAGCATTTT. This translates into CASSAQGLNQPQHF.

The V gene is TRBV4-1, the J gene TRBJ1-1; D not certain. Trimming removed 0 bases at V and 0 bases at J, with 11 bases between. The CDR3 totals 16 residues. Germline V gene lookup returns CDR1 MGHRA and CDR2 YSYEKL. CDR3 DNA: TGCGCCAGCAGCCAAGATAACCTCGCAATGAACACTGAAGCTTTCTTT. Its translation: CASSQDNLAMNTEAFF.

The chain links TRBV30 to TRBJ2-7, with TRBD2 identical over 7 bases. The CDR3 has 14 amino acids. Germline V gives CDR1 GTSNPN, CDR2 SVGIG (reference sequence). The J segment lost 2 bases and the V segment lost 2 bases, leaving 6 bases of the junction unmatched. The CDR3 protein is CAWSSLAGAYEQYF. The CDR3 DNA reads TGTGCCTGGAGTTCCCTTGCGGGGGCCTACGAGCAGTACTTC.

This clonotype was recorded many times. The chain recombines TRBV13 with TRBJ2-7; no firm D call. Deletions cut 6 bases from V and 7 bases from J, with 19 bases between. CDR3 size: 14 residues. Germline CDR1 is PRHDT and CDR2 is FYEKMQ (reference sequence). CDR3: CASSNRRLLGEQYF. The DNA for the CDR3 is TGTGCCAGCAGTAATAGGCGGCTCTTAGGGGAGCAGTACTTC.

This sequence joins TRBV6-5 and TRBJ2-5; D possibly corresponds to TRBD2 (6 bases). The CDR3 loop spans 15 amino acids. Germline-derived CDR1 and CDR2 are MNHEY and SVGAGI. V lost 8 bases and J 5 bases, leaving 21 bases between the germline ends. CDR3 amino acids: CASGVTSEAGETQYF. CDR3 bases: TGTGCCAGCGGAGTTACAAGCGAGGCGGGGGAGACCCAGTACTTC.

This chain connects TRBV7-9 to TRBJ1-6, with D perhaps matching TRBD1 (6 bases). Germline CDR1 and CDR2: SEHNR and FQNEAQ (reference sequence). There are 16 residues in the CDR3. Between the trimmed V and J ends, which lost 4 bases and 6 bases, there was a span of 16 bases. CDR3: CASSSASAQGNSPLHF. CDR3 sequence (DNA): TGTGCCAGCAGCTCCGCCTCGGCACAGGGTAATTCACCCCTCCACTTT.

This rearrangement joins TRBV20-1 to TRBJ2-7; tentative D call: TRBD2 (7 bases). The germline V gene encodes CDR1 DFQATT and CDR2 SNEGSKA (reference sequence). The CDR3 extends over 16 amino acids. V dropped 2 bases and J dropped 1 base, with 18 bases sitting between them. CDR3 sequence reads: CSARPPRGGISYEQYV. CDR3 coding DNA: TGCAGTGCTAGACCACCGAGGGGGGGGATTTCCTACGAGCAGTACGTC.

This clonotype was observed many times. J is TRBJ2-5 and V is TRBV7-2; D is ambiguous. The CDR3 has 14 residues. The V and J ends lost 3 bases and 4 bases respectively, with 12 bases between them. From germline, CDR1 is SGHTA and CDR2 FQGNSA. Written as DNA, the CDR3 is TGTGCCAGCAGCTTCGACTCCTCTAGAGAGACCCAGTACTTC. This sequence encodes CASSFDSSRETQYF.

This clonotype was seen once. The rearrangement joins TRBV11-1 to TRBJ1-4; tentatively, D is TRBD1 (5 bases). Per the germline V gene, CDR1 is SGHAT and CDR2 is FQDESV (reference sequence). Deletions cut 4 bases from V and 0 bases from J, with 24 bases between. The CDR3 consists of 20 residues. The CDR3: CASSWSEEGFPPATNEKLFF. The CDR3 DNA is TGTGCCAGCAGCTGGTCGGAGGAGGGGTTTCCCCCCGCAACTAATGAAAAACTGTTTTTT.

This clonotype turned up a few times. The chain couples TRBV5-1 to TRBJ1-4; D might be TRBD1 (5 bases). The germline V gene has CDR1 SGHRS and CDR2 YFSETQ. The CDR3 covers 16 residues. Trimming removed 4 bases from V and 0 bases from J, with 13 bases in between. In DNA, the CDR3 is TGCGCCAGCAGCCGATGGGCGACAGCAACTAATGAAAAACTGTTTTTT. It specifies CASSRWATATNEKLFF.

Ten or more counts support this clonotype. The CDR3 is CSVDGGLETQYF. CDR3 in DNA: TGCAGCGTTGATGGGGGCCTGGAGACCCAGTACTTC. V and J are TRBV29-1 and TRBJ2-5, with D possibly TRBD1 on 6 matching bases. V was shortened by 3 bases and J by 5 bases, with 10 bases between the two germline ends. The germline CDR1 and CDR2 sequences are SQVTM and ANQGSEA. The CDR3 runs 12 residues.

This clonotype has a count of ten or more. The genes are TRBV20-1 and TRBJ1-1, with 7 bases that match TRBD1. Germline values: CDR1 DFQATT, CDR2 SNEGSKA (reference sequence). Trimming at V came to 6 bases and at J to 5 bases, leaving 12 bases not matched to a gene. CDR3 length: 14 residues. The CDR3: CSAKNDPGQTEAFF. In DNA form, the CDR3 reads TGCAGTGCCAAGAACGATCCGGGACAGACTGAAGCTTTCTTT.

At least ten counts were recorded for this clonotype. V usage is TRBV20-1 and J usage is TRBJ2-1; tentatively, D is TRBD2 (5 bases). Germline V CDR1 and CDR2: DFQATT, SNEGSKA (reference sequence). The CDR3 has 14 residues. The V end was cut by 1 base, the J end by 9 bases, with 16 bases between. This CDR3 is CSARGQRVVTEQFF. DNA for the CDR3: TGCAGTGCTAGAGGTCAGAGGGTAGTGACTGAGCAGTTCTTC.

This clonotype was counted a few times. The V and J genes are TRBV12-3 or TRBV12-4 and TRBJ2-7, with 7 bases identical to TRBD1. The CDR3 length is 12 residues. J gave up 4 bases and V 8 bases, and 5 bases lay outside the gene matches. The CDR3 is CASARQGYEQYF. The CDR3 DNA is TGTGCCAGCGCCAGACAGGGATACGAGCAGTACTTC.

This clonotype was observed a handful of times. The chain is built from TRBV4-1 and TRBJ2-7; D is ambiguous. V lost 1 base, J lost 4 bases, and 5 bases lay in between. CDR3 length: 12 residues. CDR1 and CDR2 (germline): MGHRA, YSYEKL. The CDR3 loop is CASSQAGYEQYF. CDR3 nucleotides: TGCGCCAGCAGCCAAGCAGGATACGAGCAGTACTTC.